This record looks at one TCR beta chain sequence and its context. The antigen is undetermined. This record belongs to a study of T cells in Graves' hyperthyroidism and ophthalmopathy. Points from the study as a whole: Most thyroid clonotypes expanded above 0.001 were also detected in blood.

Amplification yielded TCR beta CDR3 regions, with RNA transcripts as the source. The HTBI primer set was used in a first-round RT-PCR of the TCR CDR3. TCRdb independently ran MiXCR on the multiplex PCR reads; one entry per CDR3 protein. The sample includes approximately 600,000 distinct CDR3 sequences, about a fifth of them seen just once. The sample consisted of blood. The clonotype comes from a man aged 25-40 years with Graves' ophthalmopathy.

CDR3 bases: TGTGCCAGTAGTCAGTTCAGGGGCGAAGCGGCGAATGAAAAACTGTTTTTT. Protein sequence: CASSQFRGEAANEKLFF. V usage is TRBV25-1 and J usage is TRBJ1-4; the D gene is possibly TRBD1 (6 bases). Germline lookup yields CDR1 MGHDK and CDR2 SYGVNS. The CDR3 consists of 17 residues. V lost 9 bases and J 5 bases, leaving 25 bases between the germline ends. Full variable domain (missing parts from reference TRBV25-1 and TRBJ1-4): EADIYQTPRYLVIGTGKKITLECSQTMGHDKMYWYQQDPGMELHLIHYSYGVNSTEKGDLSSESTVSRIRTEHFPLTLESARPSHTSQYLCASSQFRGEAANEKLFFGSGTQLSVL.